This T cell receptor (beta chain) was recorded in a study of early T cells in non-severe SARS-CoV-2 infection (dated by TCRdb to the early 2020s). Background on the whole study: Because TCR sequencing was done on bulk RNA from unsorted whole blood, the alpha and beta chains could not be paired.

The library was prepared using 5' RACE. The sample was run on a NextSeq 500. In the TCR library protocol, unique molecular identifiers were attached to individual cDNA molecules to correct for PCR bias and sequencing error. Both TCR alpha and beta chains were sequenced, and tight co-correlation was observed between alpha and beta sequence abundances in each sample. In the source study's methods: Decombinator V4 was used to annotate TCR sequences for V gene, J gene and CDR3. Expanded TCRs were defined as changing significantly between any two time points under a Poisson model with p below 0.0001. TCR abundances were normalised to the total number of TCRs sequenced per sample and were expressed as counts per million. MAIT TCRs were defined by TRAV1-2 paired with TRAJ12, TRAJ20 or TRAJ33, and iNKT TCRs by TRAV10 paired with TRAJ18. VDJdb, accessed on 1 November 2021, was searched for TCRs annotated for CMV, EBV and SARS-CoV-2, and TCRs annotated for more than one antigen were excluded. TCRdb reanalyzed the raw reads on its own, using fastp at Q25 for trimming and MiXCR for clone calling, and kept in-frame beta chains. All rows with the same CDR3 protein become a single entry with the most common DNA and genes. TCRdb, rather than the study authors, made the V and J calls. Here the sample has around 67,000 distinct CDR3 sequences; around 10% occur a single time. The top ten hold about 3.8% of the sample.

From the germline V gene (reference sequence), CDR1 is SEHNR and CDR2 is FQNEAQ. The CDR3, from cysteine to phenylalanine, totals 14 residues. This clonotype has at least ten counts. The antigen it recognizes is unknown. No DNA is shown, since the ends of the CDR3 on it are uncertain; the CDR3 is the one TCRdb lists. Overall study results and their limits: VDJdb matching was skewed toward anti-spike CD8 responses and likely underestimated virus-specific expansions by missing private and CD4 specificities.

A case-control design nested within a healthcare worker cohort in London, UK, was used, with weekly nasopharyngeal swab PCR tests and blood sampling performed. Healthcare workers were recruited between 23 and 31 March 2020, during the week of the UK lockdown, and were followed weekly for up to roughly 16 weeks. The sequence was collected from an adult who was a healthcare worker with PCR-confirmed SARS-CoV-2 infection or an uninfected control (not recorded which). Sequenced input: whole blood. The rearranged segments are TRBV7-9 and TRBJ2-7; TRBD1, the table's D call, lacks a check against the DNA. The CDR3 amino acid sequence is: CASSFGPGPYEQYF.